This T cell receptor (beta chain) was recovered during a study of T-cell reconstitution after alpha-beta-depleted transplantation in children. Molecular barcoding with unique molecular identifiers was used for the TCRbeta library. One entry per CDR3 protein, called by TCRdb with MiXCR from the PCR reads. The table records about 500,000 distinct CDR3 sequences, approximately 30% of them present only once. This CDR3 spans 15 amino acids. The germline V gene encodes CDR1 GTSNPN and CDR2 SVGIG (reference sequence). Trimming took off 0 bases at V and 1 base at J, with 10 bases between the two ends. Material: PBMCs from the stem cell graft donor, obtained from the stem cell graft. J is TRBJ2-1 and V is TRBV30, with a tentative D call TRBD1 (5 bases). The receptor was derived from a human donor who donated a stem cell graft to a child with aplastic anemia. The CDR3 here is CAWSVGHSSYNEQFF. The CDR3 nucleotides are TGTGCCTGGAGTGTAGGACATTCTTCCTACAATGAGCAGTTCTTC. Drawing the rest from reference TRBV30 and TRBJ2-1, the complete variable domain is SQTIHQWPATLVQPVGSPLSLECTVEGTSNPNLYWYRQAAGRGLQLLFYSVGIGQISSEVPQNLSASRPQDRQFILSSKKLLLSDSGFYLCAWSVGHSSYNEQFFGPGTRLTVL.